The 9 T cell receptor beta chains presented below share a single source sample, sequenced in a study of T cell repertoires in cytomegalovirus infection. TCRdb re-derived calls from the reads in MiXCR, one entry per CDR3 protein. The sample carries about 460,000 distinct CDR3 sequences, 11% recorded once. What was sequenced was PBMCs. These receptors all come from a human donor in good health (CMV status not recorded). Some clones in this sample may be carry-over from other donors' samples.

V is TRBV6-1 and J is TRBJ2-2, with 9 bases matching TRBD2. J lost 6 bases, V lost 6 bases, and 8 bases had no gene match. CDR3 length: 15 amino acids. The germline V gene has CDR1 MNHNS and CDR2 SASEGT. The CDR3 reads CASRRSGGRAGELFF. The CDR3 nucleotides read TGTGCCAGCAGAAGAAGCGGGGGGAGGGCCGGGGAGCTGTTTTTT.

This clonotype was observed at least ten times. The chain links TRBV7-6 to TRBJ1-2; 8 bases fit TRBD1. The V gene end was trimmed by 1 base and the J gene end by 2 bases; junction bases not matched to a gene: 3. Per germline, CDR1 SGHVS and CDR2 FNYEAQ. CDR3 length equals 15 residues. The CDR3 region is CASSLDRGYNYGYTF. The CDR3 DNA reads TGTGCCAGCAGCTTAGACAGGGGGTACAACTATGGCTACACCTTC.

CDR3 sequence reads: CASSLEGVYGYTF. The CDR3 DNA is TGTGCCAGCAGCTTGGAGGGGGTCTATGGCTACACCTTC. V gene TRBV5-5 combines with J gene TRBJ1-2, with D possibly TRBD1 on 6 matching bases. The length of the CDR3 is 13 residues. CDR1 is SGHKS and CDR2 is YYEKEE in the germline V gene (reference sequence). The V gene lost 0 bases and the J gene lost 4 bases, with 7 bases spanning the gap.

This clonotype was counted many times. J is TRBJ2-7 and V is TRBV7-2; 10 bases line up with TRBD2. The germline V gene has CDR1 SGHTA and CDR2 FQGNSA. The CDR3 loop spans 16 amino acids. J lost 0 bases, V lost 3 bases, and 5 bases had no gene match. The CDR3 sequence is CASSLSSGGYSYEQYF. As DNA, the CDR3 is TGTGCCAGCAGCTTGTCTAGCGGGGGATACTCCTACGAGCAGTACTTC.

The sample holds many counts of this clonotype. This sequence joins TRBV7-8 and TRBJ2-3, with D perhaps TRBD2 (5 bases). The germline V gene encodes CDR1 SGHVS and CDR2 FQNEAQ. This CDR3 comprises 14 residues. Trimming took 5 bases from V and 6 from J, leaving 15 bases between them. This CDR3 is CASSVNPRGDTQYF. The CDR3 DNA sequence: TGTGCCAGCAGCGTGAACCCACGAGGGGATACGCAGTATTTT.

The V call is TRBV5-1, the J call TRBJ2-1; D is unresolved. This CDR3 region has 13 residues. With 4 bases removed from V and 7 bases from J, the gap between germline ends came to 12 bases. Germline assignment: CDR1 SGHRS and CDR2 YFSETQ. The CDR3 protein is CASSPDTDNEQFF. CDR3 nucleotides: TGCGCCAGCAGCCCCGATACAGATAATGAGCAGTTCTTC.

This clonotype has a count of ten or more. The V gene is TRBV3-1, the J gene TRBJ2-7; D is uncertain. This CDR3 spans 12 amino acids. V gave up 3 bases and J gave up 0 bases, with 3 bases separating them. Germline lookup yields CDR1 LGHDT and CDR2 YNNKEL (reference sequence). This chain's CDR3 is CASSHLSYEQYF. CDR3 bases: TGTGCCAGCAGCCACCTCTCCTACGAGCAGTACTTC.

This clonotype was counted ten times or more. J is TRBJ2-1 and V is TRBV11-2; D is unresolved. The CDR3 extends over 17 amino acids. Germline CDR1 and CDR2: SGHAT and FQNNGV. V lost 4 bases and J lost 0, with 16 bases in between. In DNA, the CDR3 is TGTGCCAGCAGCTCCCGGGCCATCCGTAGCTCCTACAATGAGCAGTTCTTC. This encodes CASSSRAIRSSYNEQFF.

The table lists this clonotype with many counts. The chain links TRBV3-1 to TRBJ1-1; TRBD1 aligns across 8 bases. This CDR3 is built from 14 residues. The germline gives CDR1 LGHDT, CDR2 YNNKEL (reference sequence). V was clipped by 3 bases and J by 7 bases; unmatched bases: 7. The CDR3 spells CASSHLDRGGEAFF. Here the CDR3 DNA reads TGTGCCAGCAGCCACCTTGACAGGGGAGGTGAAGCTTTCTTT.